These 9 T cell receptor beta chains were sequenced from one sample in a study of beta chain features in type 1 diabetes. Expressed TCRB transcripts were sequenced, since all the RNA that had been isolated was reverse transcribed. Measured with immunoSEQ multiplex PCR; TCRdb has only the in-frame clones, and not every one. The table records 450,000 to 600,000 clones, roughly 31% of them present only once. Sequencing was performed on naive CD4+ T cells from blood. These receptors were taken from a man aged 18 to 29 in good health.

This clone was counted between two and nine times. This CDR3 reads CAISGRENTEAFF. As DNA, the CDR3 is TGTGCCATCAGTGGGCGGGAGAACACTGAAGCTTTCTTT. This chain connects TRBV10-3 to TRBJ1-1; D unresolved. CDR3 size: 13 residues. Germline loops: CDR1 ENHRY, CDR2 SYGVKD. The germline V and J ends were trimmed by 4 bases and 1 base, with 7 bases remaining between them.

The chain has TRBV29-1 and TRBJ1-2; maybe TRBD1 (6 bases). CDR3 length: 12 residues. CDR1 and CDR2 (germline): SQVTM, ANQGSEA. The V gene lost 4 bases and the J gene lost 8 bases, with 14 bases spanning the gap. This CDR3 reads CSVGAGVGGYTF. The CDR3 DNA follows: TGCAGCGTTGGAGCAGGGGTTGGCGGCTACACCTTC.

This clone was detected a few times. The J gene is TRBJ2-1, the V gene TRBV5-4; D is undetermined. V lost 0 bases and J lost 6, with 7 bases in between. Germline V CDR1 and CDR2: SGHNT, YYREEE (reference sequence). The CDR3 sequence is 13 residues long. CDR3 in amino acids: CASSLDQSNEQFF. The CDR3 DNA reads TGTGCCAGCAGCTTGGATCAGAGCAATGAGCAGTTCTTC.

This clone was found a few times. The chain couples TRBV5-1 to TRBJ2-5, with D unresolved. The CDR3 has 15 amino acids. Trimming took off 6 bases at V and 1 base at J, with 16 bases between the two ends. In germline, CDR1 is SGHRS, CDR2 YFSETQ. For the CDR3, the DNA is TGCGCCAGCACCTCTGTGGGCGCAGCCCAAGAGACCCAGTACTTC. This gives the protein CASTSVGAAQETQYF.

In this sample, this clone turned up a few times. The rearrangement links TRBV29-1 to TRBJ2-5; unclear D gene. The V gene lost 7 bases and the J gene lost 3 bases, with 12 bases spanning the gap. Germline values: CDR1 SQVTM, CDR2 ANQGSEA. The CDR3 length is 12 residues. CDR3 DNA: TGCAGCGGTGGTGGTGGTGAAGAGACCCAGTACTTC. It is translated as CSGGGGEETQYF. The full variable domain, in which reference TRBV29-1 and TRBJ2-5 provide the parts outside the CDR3, is SAVISQKPSRDICQRGTSLTIQCQVDSQVTMMFWYRQQPGQSLTLIATANQGSEATYESGFVIDKFPISRPNLTFSTLTVSNMSPEDSSIYLCSGGGGEETQYFGPGTRLLVL.

This clone was seen more than once but under ten times. The rearrangement joins TRBV30 to TRBJ2-1; 7 bases are a match to TRBD2. V shed 0 bases and J 4 bases; nucleotides not matched to a gene: 6. CDR3 length: 15 residues. CDR1 and CDR2 from the germline V gene are GTSNPN and SVGIG (reference sequence). CDR3 protein: CAWSVGTTPYNEQFF. In nucleotides, the CDR3 is TGTGCCTGGAGTGTTGGGACTACCCCTTACAATGAGCAGTTCTTC.

J is TRBJ1-2 and V is TRBV5-6; weak D call: TRBD1 (5 bases). This CDR3 has 14 amino acids. Germline CDR1 is SGHDT and CDR2 is YYEEEE. The V and J ends lost 2 bases and 8 bases respectively, with 16 bases between them. CDR3: CASSFRDRLGGYTF. The CDR3 nucleotides read TGTGCCAGCAGCTTCAGGGACCGCCTTGGCGGCTACACCTTC.

The chain joins TRBV7-8 to TRBJ2-2, with D unresolved. V lost 6 bases and J 0 bases, leaving 11 bases between the germline ends. This CDR3 comprises 15 residues. Per the germline V gene, CDR1 is SGHVS and CDR2 is FQNEAQ. CDR3 in amino acids: CASRETGANTGELFF. CDR3 bases: TGTGCCAGCAGGGAAACGGGCGCGAACACCGGGGAGCTGTTTTTT.

The table lists this clone with a few counts. J is TRBJ2-1 and V is TRBV5-1; D might be TRBD2 (5 bases). V was clipped by 4 bases and J by 6 bases, with 11 bases between them. CDR3 length: 13 amino acids. The germline CDR1 and CDR2 sequences are SGHRS and YFSETQ. CDR3: CASSRLAANEQFF. CDR3 bases: TGCGCCAGCAGCCGCCTAGCCGCCAATGAGCAGTTCTTC.